This is a list of T cell receptor beta chains from one sample in a study of T cell repertoires in cytomegalovirus infection. No antigen is known for these receptors. One entry per CDR3 protein, called by TCRdb with MiXCR from the reads. The sample records some 700,000 distinct CDR3 sequences, 30% to 35% being singletons. Material: cultured PBMCs, obtained from culture after CMV antigen stimulation. The source is a human donor in good health (CMV status not recorded). Some clones in this sample may be carry-over from other donors' samples. Each CDR3 is given with its conserved first and last residue.

V: TRBV11-2
J: TRBJ2-3
length: 13
CDR3: CASSLGHYDTQYF

V: TRBV7-8
J: TRBJ1-2
length: 16
CDR3: CASSLLSGPQGDGYTF

V: TRBV11-2
J: TRBJ1-1
length: 17
CDR3: CASSLFAGQGAAGEAFF

V: TRBV7-8
J: TRBJ1-1
length: 16
CDR3: CASSLDPWGMVTEAFF

V: TRBV11-2
J: TRBJ1-1
length: 14
CDR3: CASSFISPNTEAFF

V: TRBV7-8
J: TRBJ1-3
length: 15
CDR3: CASSVAGRSGNTIYF

V: TRBV10-3
J: TRBJ2-3
length: 13
CDR3: CAISRLFTDTQYF

V: TRBV6-2/TRBV6-3
J: TRBJ2-3
length: 15
CDR3: CASSYVRRSTDTQYF

V: TRBV5-1
J: TRBJ2-7
length: 16
CDR3: CASSFSGGAGFDEQYF

V: TRBV29-1
J: TRBJ2-7
length: 16
CDR3: CSVGTTSGSTDYEQYF

V: TRBV20-1
J: TRBJ1-1
length: 11
CDR3: CSAQVFSEAFF

V: TRBV7-2
J: TRBJ2-5
length: 12
CDR3: CASSFSPETQYF

V: TRBV6-2/TRBV6-3
J: TRBJ1-1
length: 15
CDR3: CASSWILSGNTEAFF

V: TRBV19
J: TRBJ2-3
length: 16
CDR3: CASSPSEAEAWDTQYF

V: TRBV7-9
J: TRBJ1-5
length: 12
CDR3: CASSLGIQPQHF

V: TRBV7-8
J: TRBJ2-5
length: 17
CDR3: CASSLSNSPLHQETQYF

V: TRBV24-1
J: TRBJ2-1
length: 13
CDR3: CATSGIADNEQFF

V: TRBV20-1
J: TRBJ1-2
length: 12
CDR3: CSASARGYGYTF

V: TRBV6-2/TRBV6-3
J: TRBJ2-7
length: 11
CDR3: CASIPLYEQYF

V: TRBV28
J: TRBJ2-1
length: 14
CDR3: CASSFTRSYNEQFF

V: TRBV12-3/TRBV12-4
J: TRBJ1-2
length: 13
CDR3: CASSLGRGGGYTF

V: TRBV12-3/TRBV12-4
J: TRBJ2-7
length: 13
CDR3: CASSFDLENEQYF

V: TRBV20-1
J: TRBJ2-2
length: 14
CDR3: CSARSGLYTGELFF

V: TRBV4-1
J: TRBJ2-1
length: 15
CDR3: CASSQKQNSYNEQFF

V: TRBV4-1
J: TRBJ2-1
length: 13
CDR3: CASSQWGRNEQFF

V: TRBV12-3/TRBV12-4
J: TRBJ2-5
length: 12
CDR3: CASSGPSETQYF

V: TRBV7-2
J: TRBJ2-3
length: 19
CDR3: CASSLDPSGLAGGTDTQYF

V: TRBV7-2
J: TRBJ2-5
length: 19
CDR3: CASSQPPGLAGPEAETQYF

V: TRBV12-3/TRBV12-4
J: TRBJ2-3
length: 17
CDR3: CASSPGVAGVITDTQYF

V: TRBV7-4
J: TRBJ1-5
length: 13
CDR3: CASSSGTNQPQHF

V: TRBV20-1
J: TRBJ1-6
length: 15
CDR3: CSAPSVGSYNSPLHF

V: TRBV11-2
J: TRBJ2-1
length: 16
CDR3: CASSLVARVQSDEQFF

V: TRBV6-8
J: TRBJ2-7
length: 15
CDR3: CASRSPSGANYEQYF

V: TRBV12-3/TRBV12-4
J: TRBJ1-5
length: 15
CDR3: CASRDRGGGNQPQHF

V: TRBV10-3
J: TRBJ1-1
length: 13
CDR3: CAISESGGTEAFF

V: TRBV20-1
J: TRBJ2-7
length: 15
CDR3: CSARDPLGLGYEQYF

V: TRBV7-9
J: TRBJ1-1
length: 16
CDR3: CASSPGPGQGNTEAFF

V: TRBV19
J: TRBJ1-6
length: 15
CDR3: CASTPRAVNNSPLHF

V: TRBV29-1
J: TRBJ2-1
length: 13
CDR3: CSSWTSGRGEQFF

V: TRBV12-3/TRBV12-4
J: TRBJ1-5
length: 12
CDR3: CASSLFRSAQHF

V: TRBV4-3
J: TRBJ2-3
length: 14
CDR3: CASSQDLETSTQYF

V: TRBV5-1
J: TRBJ2-3
length: 16
CDR3: CASSLRGRALPDTQYF

V: TRBV4-1
J: TRBJ2-3
length: 15
CDR3: CASSHRQGITDTQYF

V: TRBV12-3/TRBV12-4
J: TRBJ2-4
length: 13
CDR3: CASFPAGGNIQYF

V: TRBV19
J: TRBJ2-6
length: 17
CDR3: CASSIGRNFAGANVLTF

V: TRBV6-1
J: TRBJ2-6
length: 17
CDR3: CASSQTSGGGGANVLTF

V: TRBV7-6
J: TRBJ1-3
length: 17
CDR3: CASSLAPGRDYGNTIYF

V: TRBV30
J: TRBJ2-5
length: 15
CDR3: CAWRDSHKPQETQYF

V: TRBV27
J: TRBJ1-2
length: 15
CDR3: CASSFEGRGIYGYTF

V: TRBV7-2
J: TRBJ2-7
length: 15
CDR3: CASSRQLGISYEQYF

V: TRBV2
J: TRBJ1-4
length: 15
CDR3: CASSEFGQENEKLFF

V: TRBV4-3
J: TRBJ2-7
length: 14
CDR3: CASSQDATYYEQYF

V: TRBV20-1
J: TRBJ1-2
length: 13
CDR3: CSAREGGGYGYTF

V: TRBV10-3
J: TRBJ2-7
length: 16
CDR3: CAIRQTSGGTSYEQYF

V: TRBV20-1
J: TRBJ1-6
length: 14
CDR3: CSAIGQGSSSPLHF

V: TRBV4-1
J: TRBJ2-7
length: 16
CDR3: CASSHSGRKRDNEQYF

V: TRBV19
J: TRBJ2-3
length: 16
CDR3: CASSIAGGASSDTQYF

V: TRBV7-9
J: TRBJ2-1
length: 14
CDR3: CASSSSTDLREQFF

V: TRBV6-5
J: TRBJ1-5
length: 13
CDR3: CASSYDGSWPQHF